Given below is one T cell receptor beta chain in context. Its antigen has not been determined. Base qualities are not recorded, but no much larger clone differs from it by a single base. The source of the sample is a study of T cell changes during pregnancy in multiple sclerosis (dated by TCRdb to about 2019). Background on the whole study: The study looked at changes in the T cell repertoire across pregnancy in women with multiple sclerosis.

The library was prepared using the immunoSEQ multiplex PCR assay. In TCRdb, the immuneACCESS table is reduced to in-frame sequences with V and J assigned. These tables do not hold every clone; where another copy was compared, an unresolved V gene accounts for under half, and the others remain unexplained. The sample has about 60,000 clones on record, about 89% of them singletons. In total, the top ten clones hold about 0.49% of the sample. Here V drops 1 base and J drops 7 bases, and the junction holds 7 bases not matched to any gene. The germline V gene gives CDR1 as LGHNA and CDR2 as YNFKEQ. Spanning cysteine to phenylalanine, the CDR3 consists of 15 amino acids. The sequence is cut down to CDR3 DNA, 45 bases in frame from base 1.

The sample in question was CD4+ T cells from peripheral blood mononuclear cells, obtained after pregnancy. The source of this sequence is a female donor in good health, enrolled as a control in a pregnancy study. This chain joins TRBV4-2 to TRBJ2-1; TRBD1 matches 7 bases in the middle. Read as DNA, the sequence is TGTGCCAGCAGCCAAGGAAGGGGGCTAGGAAATGAGCAGTTCTTC. It is translated as CASSQGRGLGNEQFF.